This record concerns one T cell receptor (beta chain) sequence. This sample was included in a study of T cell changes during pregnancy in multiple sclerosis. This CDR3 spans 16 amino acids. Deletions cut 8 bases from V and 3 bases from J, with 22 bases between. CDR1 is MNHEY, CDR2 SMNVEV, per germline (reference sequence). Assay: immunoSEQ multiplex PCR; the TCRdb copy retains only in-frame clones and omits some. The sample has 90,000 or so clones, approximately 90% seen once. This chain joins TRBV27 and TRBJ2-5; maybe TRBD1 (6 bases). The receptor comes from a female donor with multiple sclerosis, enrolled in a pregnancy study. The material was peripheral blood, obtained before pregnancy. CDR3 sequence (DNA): TGTGCCAGCCGCCGAAACCCGGACAGCGCCAAAGAGACCCAGTACTTC. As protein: CASRRNPDSAKETQYF.